These 11 T cell receptor beta chains originate from one sample sequenced in a study of CD8+ T cells in alopecia areata. Treatment defined: oral pan-JAK inhibitor, 5-10 mg twice daily. Reverse transcription of extracted RNA yielded cDNA, which provided the sequencing template. TCRdb's table, derived via immunoSEQ multiplex PCR, lists solely in-frame clones and lacks some. The sample carries approximately 210,000 clones, 60% recorded once. Source: CD4+ T cells sorted from blood, taken at week 24, from a patient treated with tofacitinib. All receptors derive from a human donor with alopecia areata.

This clone has just a few counts. This chain connects TRBV21-1 to TRBJ2-7. TRBV21-1 is assigned pseudogene status. The CDR3 consists of 17 residues. DNA for the CDR3: TGTGCCAGCAGCAAAAAGAGGGGAACGACAGCTACCTACGAGCAGTACTTC. It yields the protein CASSKKRGTTATYEQYF.

The genes are TRBV25-1 and TRBJ1-2; 9 bases agree with TRBD1. Germline loops: CDR1 MGHDK, CDR2 SYGVNS. With 3 bases clipped from V and 6 bases from J, the junction kept 14 bases outside the gene matches. The CDR3 is 17 amino acids. CDR3 bases: TGTGCCAGCAGTGACCCCTACGGACAGGGGATTGGTCATGGCTACACCTTC. Translating it yields CASSDPYGQGIGHGYTF.

Worth noting for this clone: A much more abundant neighbour one base away suggests this may be a read error. Other DNA sequences in this specimen translate into the identical CDR3. The genes are TRBV25-1 and TRBJ1-2; D call uncertain. CDR1 MGHDK and CDR2 SYGVNS come from the germline V gene. The CDR3 has 13 amino acids. The germline V and J ends were trimmed by 3 bases and 4 bases, with 9 bases remaining between them. CDR3 coding DNA: TGTGCCAGCAGTGAGAAGGGTGGCTATGGCTACACCTTC. Translating it yields CASSEKGGYGYTF.

This chain uses TRBV14 with TRBJ2-3, with D tentatively TRBD1 (6 bases). The CDR3 length is 13 residues. The ends were cut back, 2 bases at V and 11 bases at J, with 14 bases in the middle. Per the germline V gene, CDR1 is SGHDN and CDR2 is FVKESK. The CDR3 protein is CASSQFPQGRQYF. The CDR3 coding sequence is TGTGCCAGCAGCCAATTTCCTCAGGGGAGGCAGTATTTT.

This clone has a single count. V and J are TRBV30 and TRBJ2-3; TRBD2 is a possible D gene (5 bases). This CDR3 is built from 15 residues. Deletions cut 2 bases from V and 6 bases from J, with 18 bases between. CDR1 and CDR2 (germline): GTSNPN, SVGIG (reference sequence). The CDR3 spells CAWSPSGLYRDTQYF. The CDR3 bases are TGTGCCTGGAGTCCCTCGGGGTTATATCGCGATACGCAGTATTTT.

The chain links TRBV30 to TRBJ1-2; D perhaps matches TRBD1 (5 bases). The CDR3 has 13 residues. V was cut by 4 bases and J by 7 bases, with 16 bases left in between. CDR1 and CDR2 (germline): GTSNPN, SVGIG (reference sequence). The CDR3 DNA is TGTGCCTGGATGACCGGGACGGGGGGTGGCTACACCTTC. Amino acids: CAWMTGTGGGYTF.

Worth noting for this clone: The same CDR3 also results from other DNA sequences found in this sample. This chain connects TRBV6-5 to TRBJ1-6; D is unclear. V was trimmed by 0 bases and J by 8 bases, leaving 8 bases between them. Germline loops: CDR1 MNHEY, CDR2 SVGAGI. The CDR3 sequence is 14 residues long. The CDR3: CASSYSTGDSPLHF. The DNA for the CDR3 is TGTGCCAGCAGTTACTCTACGGGTGATTCACCCCTCCACTTT.

A note on this clone: The same CDR3 arises from other DNA sequences in this sample as well. The chain combines TRBV29-1 with TRBJ1-1; D ambiguous. Between the trimmed V and J ends, which lost 7 bases and 1 base, there was a span of 4 bases. Germline CDR1 SQVTM, CDR2 ANQGSEA. The CDR3 runs to 10 residues. The DNA for the CDR3 is TGCAGCGCAGCGAACACTGAAGCTTTCTTT. Translated, it gives CSAANTEAFF.

This sequence joins TRBV7-2 and TRBJ1-1, with 10 bases aligning to TRBD1. The CDR3 length is 16 residues. In germline, CDR1 is SGHTA, CDR2 FQGNSA. With 4 bases clipped from V and 5 bases from J, the junction kept 10 bases outside the gene matches. For the CDR3, the DNA is TGTGCCAGCAGCTCTCAGACAGGGGGCGCGGTTACTGAAGCTTTCTTT. It is translated as CASSSQTGGAVTEAFF.

Only a few counts were recorded for this clone. The CDR3 DNA sequence: TGCAGCGTTGGAGGTCTCGGCTCCTACGAGCAGTACTTC. Amino acids: CSVGGLGSYEQYF. The chain has TRBV29-1 and TRBJ2-7; no firm D call. The CDR3 runs to 13 residues. Germline V gives CDR1 SQVTM, CDR2 ANQGSEA. Trimming pared 4 bases from V and 0 bases from J, leaving 10 bases between.

The rearrangement uses TRBV30 and TRBJ2-7; no clear D. V was clipped by 0 bases and J by 5 bases, with 17 bases between them. In germline, CDR1 is GTSNPN, CDR2 SVGIG (reference sequence). CDR3 length equals 15 residues. The CDR3 loop is CAWSVRALSRNEQYF. CDR3 DNA: TGTGCCTGGAGTGTACGGGCCCTTTCGAGGAACGAGCAGTACTTC. Looking up the rest from reference TRBV30 and TRBJ2-7 gives the full variable domain: SQTIHQWPATLVQPVGSPLSLECTVEGTSNPNLYWYRQAAGRGLQLLFYSVGIGQISSEVPQNLSASRPQDRQFILSSKKLLLSDSGFYLCAWSVRALSRNEQYFGPGTRLTVT.